The 14 T cell receptor beta chains presented below share a single source sample, sequenced in a study of blood T cell repertoires in COVID-19. The protocol was immunoSEQ multiplex PCR, while the TCRdb copy is restricted to in-frame clones and leaves out a portion. Among roughly 380,000 clones listed, 70% to 90% were seen once. Specimen: peripheral blood. The receptors shown here come from a woman aged 40 to 55 with COVID-19, enrolled during active disease.

This rearrangement joins TRBV6-6 to TRBJ1-4; TRBD1 matches at 12 bases. Germline lookup yields CDR1 MNHNY and CDR2 SVGAGI (reference sequence). The V and J ends lost 6 bases and 8 bases, in that order; junction bases with no gene match: 13. The CDR3 length is 17 residues. The CDR3 reads CASSRIGTGGLGEKLFF. CDR3 sequence (DNA): TGTGCCAGCAGCCGAATCGGGACAGGGGGCCTCGGAGAAAAACTGTTTTTT.

The gene calls are TRBV29-1 and TRBJ1-1; perhaps TRBD1 as D (5 bases). CDR1 and CDR2 from the germline V gene are SQVTM and ANQGSEA. Trimming removed 8 bases from V and 11 bases from J, with 24 bases in between. The CDR3 runs 13 residues. The chain's CDR3 is CSSEAQSREAAFF. CDR3 nucleotides: TGCAGCTCCGAGGCCCAGAGCAGGGAAGCTGCTTTCTTT.

On this clone itself: This specimen includes other DNA sequences encoding the same CDR3. The chain couples TRBV4-3 to TRBJ2-1, with unresolved D. This CDR3 spans 14 amino acids. Germline V CDR1 and CDR2: LGHNA, YSLEER. Trimming stripped 0 bases from V and 5 bases from J, with 8 bases between. This CDR3 is CASSQDGLDNEQFF. DNA for the CDR3: TGCGCCAGCAGCCAAGATGGCCTTGACAATGAGCAGTTCTTC.

As for this clone: Other DNA sequences of this sample code for an identical CDR3. The chain combines TRBV6-2 or TRBV6-3 with TRBJ1-5; 9 bases map to TRBD1. The ends lost 3 bases at V and 7 bases at J; junction bases unmatched: 7. CDR3 length equals 15 residues. The germline V gene has CDR1 MNHEY and CDR2 SVGEGT. CDR3 coding DNA: TGTGCCAGCAGTTATACAGGGGGCGGGAGGCAGCCCCAGCATTTT. Translated: CASSYTGGGRQPQHF.

V is TRBV28 and J is TRBJ2-1; 11 bases fit TRBD2. In germline, CDR1 is MDHEN, CDR2 SYDVKM. The CDR3 covers 15 residues. J lost 8 bases, V lost 3 bases, and 6 bases had no gene match. CDR3 DNA: TGTGCCAGCAGTTTTTATAGCGGGAGGGCCGATGAGCAGTTCTTC. Translation gives CASSFYSGRADEQFF. Full variable domain (missing parts from reference TRBV28 and TRBJ2-1): DVKVTQSSRYLVKRTGEKVFLECVQDMDHENMFWYRQDPGLGLRLIYFSYDVKMKEKGDIPEGYSVSREKKERFSLILESASTNQTSMYLCASSFYSGRADEQFFGPGTRLTVL.

V usage is TRBV18 and J usage is TRBJ2-4; a possible D gene is TRBD1 (6 bases). The germline CDR1 and CDR2 sequences are KGHSH and LQKENI. This CDR3 has 16 amino acids. Trimming cost V 0 bases and J 3 bases, with 12 bases left between them. DNA for the CDR3: TGTGCCAGCTCACCACCCAGGGGAGAGGGCAAAAACATTCAGTACTTC. It is translated as CASSPPRGEGKNIQYF.

This rearrangement joins TRBV3-1 (or the pseudogene TRBV3-2) to TRBJ2-3; TRBD2 is a possible D gene (6 bases). Trimming stripped 4 bases from V and 2 bases from J, with 16 bases between. Per the germline V gene, CDR1 is LGHDT and CDR2 is YNNKEL (reference sequence). This CDR3 is built from 16 residues. Written as DNA, the CDR3 is TGTGCCAGCAGCCCGAGGGGTAGGAGGGACACAGATACGCAGTATTTT. This encodes CASSPRGRRDTDTQYF.

The chain employs TRBV30 and TRBJ2-7; tentatively, D is TRBD1 (6 bases). V was clipped by 5 bases and J by 4 bases, with 9 bases between them. Germline loops: CDR1 GTSNPN, CDR2 SVGIG (reference sequence). CDR3 length: 11 residues. This CDR3 is CAWQGIYEQYF. The CDR3 DNA reads as TGTGCCTGGCAGGGGATTTACGAGCAGTACTTC.

The genes are TRBV5-1 and TRBJ1-4; 10 positions match TRBD1. This CDR3 has 15 residues. V lost 3 bases to trimming and J lost 5 bases; unmatched junction nucleotides: 4. CDR1 and CDR2 (germline): SGHRS, YFSETQ. The CDR3 here is CASSYRDRGNEKLFF. The CDR3, as DNA: TGCGCCAGCAGCTACCGGGACAGGGGAAATGAAAAACTGTTTTTT.

V and J are TRBV29-1 and TRBJ2-7; TRBD1 matches 9 bases. Trimming at V came to 3 bases and at J to 4 bases, leaving 13 bases not matched to a gene. CDR1 and CDR2 (germline): SQVTM, ANQGSEA. CDR3 length equals 16 residues. In nucleotides, the CDR3 is TGCAGCGTTGAGGGTGGGCTGGGACAGGGATCATACGAGCAGTACTTC. Protein product: CSVEGGLGQGSYEQYF.

The chain is built from TRBV4-1 and TRBJ1-3, with D possibly being TRBD1 (6 bases). CDR1 is MGHRA, CDR2 YSYEKL, per germline. There are 15 residues in the CDR3. Trimming removed 8 bases from V and 4 bases from J, with 18 bases in between. CDR3 loop: CASAVGGASGNTIYF. In DNA form, the CDR3 reads TGCGCCAGCGCCGTAGGGGGGGCGTCAGGAAACACCATATATTTT.

The gene calls are TRBV7-9 and TRBJ1-5; TRBD1 aligns across 10 bases. Germline V gives CDR1 SEHNR, CDR2 FQNEAQ (reference sequence). J gave up 6 bases and V 5 bases, and 4 bases lay outside the gene matches. This CDR3 has 14 residues. The CDR3 nucleotides are TGTGCCAGCAGCACCCGGGACAGGGGTCAGCCCCAGCATTTT. Translating it yields CASSTRDRGQPQHF.

The rearrangement uses TRBV28 and TRBJ2-7; TRBD1 aligns across 8 bases. Looked up from germline, CDR1 is MDHEN and CDR2 is SYDVKM. J was trimmed by 3 bases and V by 11 bases; bases with no gene match: 12. The CDR3 contains 14 residues. For the CDR3, the DNA is TGTGCCCGACTCGACAGGGGAAGGATCTACGAGCAGTACTTC. Its translation is CARLDRGRIYEQYF.

This clone has a single count. The rearrangement joins TRBV27 to TRBJ2-3; 10 positions agree with TRBD2. In germline, CDR1 is MNHEY, CDR2 SMNVEV (reference sequence). The CDR3 is 18 amino acids. V lost 2 bases and J lost 1; bases outside the gene matches: 9. CDR3 sequence reads: CASSLLPIGLAGTDTQYF. CDR3 bases: TGTGCCAGCAGTTTACTACCGATTGGACTAGCGGGCACAGATACGCAGTATTTT.